This record looks at one T cell receptor beta chain sequence and its context. The data were obtained in a study of blood T cell repertoires in COVID-19. Study-wide context: The samples span acute and convalescent COVID-19 from the United States, Italy and Spain. Sample material is recorded as cDNA or gDNA derived from T cells, B-cell-depleted T cells, or PBMCs.

Germline CDR1 is DFQATT and CDR2 is SNEGSKA (reference sequence). The CDR3 is made up of 11 amino acids. J lost 8 bases, V lost 1 base, and 0 bases had no gene match. Per the original methods: Reference gene primer amplification gave estimated nucleated cell counts. Produced via immunoSEQ multiplex PCR; TCRdb's table is partial and in-frame only. V and J calls and clone size are given by that table; D and trimming were obtained from the DNA. The repertoire has approximately 43,000 clones, over 75% of them found once; the top ten carry 35% to 45%. The TCR originated in a man aged 35 to 55 with active or convalescent COVID-19. Sequencing was done on a sample of peripheral blood. V and J are TRBV20-1 and TRBJ1-2; 8 bases fit TRBD1. In nucleotides, the CDR3 is TGCAGTGCTAGAGGGGACAGGGGCTACACCTTC. It is translated as CSARGDRGYTF.